The TCR beta chain described here comes from a study of blood T cells in healthy people across ages. This clonotype was seen a handful of times. Its antigen is undetermined. A second about 7 to 11 cycle PCR used barcoded and J-beta primers. TCRdb reprocessed the 5' RACE reads via MiXCR and lists one record per CDR3 protein. The sample gives about 1.5 million distinct CDR3 sequences, approximately 39% of which show up once; under 5% is in the top ten. Study-wide points: Per million T cells, the diversity of TCR beta decreased roughly linearly as age advanced. Underestimates were what the diversity estimates from one million T cells were considered to be.

What was sequenced was blood. The clonotype originates from a woman under 30 in good health.

DNA for the CDR3: TGTGCCAGCAGTGACCCTGGACGGGAGCAGTTCTTC. This gives the protein CASSDPGREQFF. V is TRBV25-1 and J is TRBJ2-1; D remains unclear. Looked up from germline, CDR1 is MGHDK and CDR2 is SYGVNS. This CDR3 contains 12 residues. V was shortened by 3 bases and J by 10 bases, with 10 bases between the two germline ends.